These T cell receptor beta chains were read from a single sample in a study of blood T cell repertoires in COVID-19. Produced via immunoSEQ multiplex PCR; TCRdb's table is partial and in-frame only. The data show 180,000 or so clones, with around 87% seen just once and roughly 2.6% held by the top ten. The material sequenced was peripheral blood. The source is a man aged 35-49 years with active or convalescent COVID-19. Each CDR3 is given with its conserved first and last residue. A D gene is named only where the DNA matches it firmly. Size values are once, few and many counts, or a class for expanded clones, and some rows have none.

>NA|NA|TRBJ1-5|TRBV30
CAWSPRGGGGQPQHF
TGTGCCTGGAGTCCCCGAGGGGGGGGCGGTCAGCCCCAGCATTTT
>TRBD1|NA|TRBJ2-1|TRBV6-6
CASSVLTGNEQFF
TGTGCCAGCAGTGTCCTGACAGGGAATGAGCAGTTCTTC
>NA|NA|TRBJ2-5|TRBV21-1
CASSKVRSGETQYF
TGTGCCAGCAGCAAAGTTCGCAGCGGGGAGACCCAGTACTTC
>TRBD1|NA|TRBJ2-3|TRBV7-3
CASSTTGGWGTDTQYF
TGTGCCAGCAGCACCACAGGGGGGTGGGGCACAGATACGCAGTATTTT
>TRBD1|NA|TRBJ2-5|TRBV18
CASSPRPGGQETQYF
TGTGCCAGCTCACCACGACCAGGGGGCCAAGAGACCCAGTACTTC
>NA|once|TRBJ2-2|TRBV7-3
CASSFQGLYNGELFF
TGTGCCAGCAGCTTTCAGGGGTTGTATAACGGGGAGCTGTTTTTT
>NA|NA|TRBJ1-6|TRBV28
CASSLLTSWSGNSPLHF
TGTGCCAGCAGTTTATTAACGAGCTGGTCGGGGAATTCACCCCTCCACTTT
>NA|NA|TRBJ2-7|TRBV19
CASSIAGASYYEQYF
TGTGCCAGTAGTATAGCTGGGGCATCGTACTACGAGCAGTACTTC
>NA|NA|TRBJ1-2|TRBV2
CASTVGVRGYTF
TGTGCCAGCACGGTCGGGGTTCGAGGCTACACCTTC
>NA|NA|TRBJ1-2|TRBV10-3
CAISPSQESHGYTF
TGTGCCATCAGCCCCTCACAGGAGTCCCATGGCTACACCTTC
>TRBD1|NA|TRBJ2-1|TRBV25-1
CASSSTGVRFANEQFF
TGTGCCAGCAGTAGCACAGGGGTTCGGTTTGCCAATGAGCAGTTCTTC
>NA|NA|TRBJ1-5|TRBV19
CASRPGDKGNQPQHF
TGTGCCAGTAGGCCGGGGGATAAGGGCAATCAGCCCCAGCATTTT
>NA|NA|TRBJ1-5|TRBV28
CASSLSRGGEPQHF
TGTGCCAGCAGTTTATCCAGGGGAGGGGAGCCCCAGCATTTT
>NA|NA|TRBJ2-1|TRBV6-5
CASSLTGTSNNEQFF
TGTGCCAGCAGTCTAACCGGGACTTCGAACAATGAGCAGTTCTTC
>TRBD1|NA|TRBJ1-2|TRBV11-2
CASSSEGQGAAFGYTF
TGTGCCAGCAGCTCCGAGGGACAGGGGGCGGCGTTTGGCTACACCTTC